Described below is a single T cell receptor (beta chain) sequence and its context. Its specificity is unknown. The germline CDR1 and CDR2 sequences are LGHNA and YSLEER. The CDR3 totals 15 residues. The germline V and J ends were trimmed by 0 bases and 6 bases, with 14 bases remaining between them. The sample comes from a study of post-analysis software for immune sequencing data. Study at large: As for disease course, relapsing-remitting, secondary progressive and progressive-relapsing multiple sclerosis were all included.

Study findings and constraints: A handful of TRBV segments were significantly more frequent in patients than in controls. TRBV5-6, TRBV5-1 and TRBV20-1 were among these segments. Patients with multiple sclerosis recorded significantly lower normalized Chao1 diversity than controls, the study found. Samples made in the same batch grouped tightly together by F measure.

Unique molecular identifiers were built into the TCR beta cDNA libraries. Out of roughly 0.85 to 11 million T cells, some 500,000 cDNA molecules were generated. TCRdb reprocessed the PCR reads with MiXCR, giving one entry per CDR3 protein. Among roughly 730,000 distinct CDR3 sequences listed, 30% were seen once. The sample comprised blood. The chain links TRBV4-3 to TRBJ1-2; D is unclear. This clonotype originated in a girl under 18 with multiple sclerosis. DNA for the CDR3: TGCGCCAGCAGCCAAGAATTCTGGATTTTGGATGGCTACACCTTC. This encodes CASSQEFWILDGYTF.